This TCR beta chain was sequenced during a study of blood T cell repertoires in COVID-19. Measured with immunoSEQ multiplex PCR; TCRdb has only the in-frame clones, and not every one. The table records more than 400,000 clones, approximately 83% of them present only once. Germline V gene sequence: CDR1 LGHNA, CDR2 YSLEER. The CDR3 totals 18 residues. The germline V and J ends were trimmed by 0 bases and 5 bases, with 19 bases remaining between them. The V and J genes are TRBV4-3 and TRBJ1-4; a weak D match, TRBD1 (5 bases). The specimen sequenced was peripheral blood. This receptor was obtained from a human donor in a cohort sampled during active COVID-19. The chain's CDR3 is CASSQDLLSGGRNEKLFF. CDR3 in DNA: TGCGCCAGCAGCCAAGATCTTCTGTCGGGGGGAAGGAATGAAAAACTGTTTTTT.